This T cell receptor beta chain emerged from a study of beta chain features in type 1 diabetes. Of the isolated RNA, all was reverse transcribed, and so the sequenced material was expressed TCRB transcripts. Some 4 million reads were obtained on average from naive, central memory and regulatory T cell samples. Repertoires were generated with immunoSEQ multiplex PCR, while TCRdb's copy carries only in-frame clones and drops some. The repertoire holds about half a million clones, with 30% as singletons. The germline CDR1 and CDR2 sequences are LGHNA and YSLEER. Losses at the gene ends were 2 bases for V and 8 bases for J; bases not matched to a gene: 8. The CDR3 is 15 amino acids. The sample holds a few counts of this clone. CD4+ cells of the naive, central memory, regulatory and stem cell-like memory types were sorted via CD45RO/CCR7/CD25/CD127/CD95/CD27.

The receptor comes from a man between 18 and 29 years old in good health. This chain uses TRBV4-3 with TRBJ2-1; TRBD2 matches 8 bases. Material for sequencing was naive CD4+ T cells from blood. The CDR3 DNA sequence: TGCGCCAGCAGCCAAAATCTCGGGAGGGCCGATGAGCAGTTCTTC. Translation gives CASSQNLGRADEQFF.